This T cell receptor beta chain was recorded in a study of identical twins. Study findings and constraints: Compared with models, monozygotic twins showed more out-of-frame TCR alpha sharing. These conclusions were based on statistical analysis (cross-sectional, not following the same donors).

In its sample, this clonotype was seen many times. Its antigen is currently unknown. The CDR3 has 18 residues. The V end lost 6 bases, the J end lost 4 bases, and 26 bases lay between the germline ends. After template switching added a universal primer site, the resulting cDNA carried unique molecular identifiers. TCRdb re-called the 5' RACE reads with MiXCR, one entry per CDR3 protein. The repertoire holds 250,000 to 350,000 distinct CDR3 sequences, with 9.5% as singletons. Everyone who gave samples was a healthy Caucasian. These data were likewise used in another study, on yellow fever vaccine responses in identical twins.

The specimen sequenced was CD8+ T cells sorted from blood. The rearrangement uses TRBV12-3 or TRBV12-4 and TRBJ2-3; D is possibly TRBD2 (6 bases). This receptor was taken from a young woman in good health. CDR3 sequence reads: CASRFSLPSGGVADTQYF. CDR3 DNA sequence: TGTGCCAGCAGGTTCTCCCTGCCCTCTGGAGGGGTGGCAGATACGCAGTATTTT.